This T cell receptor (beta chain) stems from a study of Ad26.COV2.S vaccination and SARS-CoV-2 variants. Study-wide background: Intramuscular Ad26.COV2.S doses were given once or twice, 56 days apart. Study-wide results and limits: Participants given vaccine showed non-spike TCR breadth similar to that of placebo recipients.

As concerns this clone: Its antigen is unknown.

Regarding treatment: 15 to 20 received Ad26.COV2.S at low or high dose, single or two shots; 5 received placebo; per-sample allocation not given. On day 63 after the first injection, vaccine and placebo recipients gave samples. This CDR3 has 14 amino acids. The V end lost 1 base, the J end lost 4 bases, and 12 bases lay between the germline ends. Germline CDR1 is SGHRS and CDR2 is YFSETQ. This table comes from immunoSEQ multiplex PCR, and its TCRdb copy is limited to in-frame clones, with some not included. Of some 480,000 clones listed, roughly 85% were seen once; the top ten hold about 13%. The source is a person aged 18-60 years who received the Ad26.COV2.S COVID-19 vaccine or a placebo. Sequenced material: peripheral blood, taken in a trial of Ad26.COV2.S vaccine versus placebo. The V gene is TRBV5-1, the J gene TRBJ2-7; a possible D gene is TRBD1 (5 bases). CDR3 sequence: CASSLPHSGYEQYF. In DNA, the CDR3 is TGCGCCAGCAGCTTGCCCCACTCAGGGTACGAGCAGTACTTC. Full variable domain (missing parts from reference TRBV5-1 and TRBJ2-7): KAGVTQTPRYLIKTRGQQVTLSCSPISGHRSVSWYQQTPGQGLQFLFEYFSETQRNKGNFPGRFSGRQFSNSRSEMNVSTLELGDSALYLCASSLPHSGYEQYFGPGTRLTVT.